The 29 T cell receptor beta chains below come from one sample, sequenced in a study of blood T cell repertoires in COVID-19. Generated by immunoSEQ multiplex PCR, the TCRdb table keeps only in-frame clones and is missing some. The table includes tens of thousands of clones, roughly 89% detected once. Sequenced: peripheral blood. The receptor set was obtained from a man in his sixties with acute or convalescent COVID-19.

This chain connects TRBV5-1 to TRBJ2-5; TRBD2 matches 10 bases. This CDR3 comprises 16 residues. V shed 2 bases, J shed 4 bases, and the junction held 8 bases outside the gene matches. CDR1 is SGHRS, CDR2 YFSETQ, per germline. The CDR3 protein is CASSFSSGGARETQYF. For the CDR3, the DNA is TGCGCCAGCAGCTTCTCCAGCGGGGGGGCTCGAGAGACCCAGTACTTC. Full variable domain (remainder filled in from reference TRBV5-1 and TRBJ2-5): KAGVTQTPRYLIKTRGQQVTLSCSPISGHRSVSWYQQTPGQGLQFLFEYFSETQRNKGNFPGRFSGRQFSNSRSEMNVSTLELGDSALYLCASSFSSGGARETQYFGPGTRLLVL.

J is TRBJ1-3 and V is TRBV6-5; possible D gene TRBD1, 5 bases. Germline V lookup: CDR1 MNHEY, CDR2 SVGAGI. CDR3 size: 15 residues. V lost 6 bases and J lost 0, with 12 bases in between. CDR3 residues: CASRPGGTSGNTIYF. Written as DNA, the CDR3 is TGTGCCAGCAGACCCGGGGGGACCTCTGGAAACACCATATATTTT.

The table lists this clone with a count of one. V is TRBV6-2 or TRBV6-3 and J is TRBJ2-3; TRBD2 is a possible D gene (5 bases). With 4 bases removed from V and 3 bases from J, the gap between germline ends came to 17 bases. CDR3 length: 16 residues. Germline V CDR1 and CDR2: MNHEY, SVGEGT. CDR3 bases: TGTGCCAGCAGTTCCCGTAGCGAATCGGGGACAGATACGCAGTATTTT. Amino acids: CASSSRSESGTDTQYF.

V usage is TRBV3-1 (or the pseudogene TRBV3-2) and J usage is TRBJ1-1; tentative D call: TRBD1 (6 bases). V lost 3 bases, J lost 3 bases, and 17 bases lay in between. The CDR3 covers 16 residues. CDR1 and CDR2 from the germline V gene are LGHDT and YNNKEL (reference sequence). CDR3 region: CASSHRGGGIDTEAFF. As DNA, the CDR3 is TGTGCCAGCAGCCATAGAGGGGGGGGTATAGACACTGAAGCTTTCTTT.

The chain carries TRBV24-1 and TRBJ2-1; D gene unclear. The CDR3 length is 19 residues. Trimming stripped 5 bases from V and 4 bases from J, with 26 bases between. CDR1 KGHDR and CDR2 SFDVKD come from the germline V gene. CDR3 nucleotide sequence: TGTGCCACCAGTGTCCTTAAATGGCGGTCCCCGAAAACATACAATGAGCAGTTCTTC. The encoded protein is CATSVLKWRSPKTYNEQFF.

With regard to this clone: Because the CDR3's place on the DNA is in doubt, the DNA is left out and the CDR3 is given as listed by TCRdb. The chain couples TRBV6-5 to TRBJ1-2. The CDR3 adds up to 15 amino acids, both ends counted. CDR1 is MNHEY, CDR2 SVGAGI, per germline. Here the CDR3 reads CASSTSSYPHYGYTF.

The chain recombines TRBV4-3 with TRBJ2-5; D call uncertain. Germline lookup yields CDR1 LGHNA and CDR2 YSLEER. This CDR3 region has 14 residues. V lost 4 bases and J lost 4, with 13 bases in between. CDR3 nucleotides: TGCGCCAGCAGCCCAGCCTTGGGCAGAGAGACCCAGTACTTC. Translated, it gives CASSPALGRETQYF.

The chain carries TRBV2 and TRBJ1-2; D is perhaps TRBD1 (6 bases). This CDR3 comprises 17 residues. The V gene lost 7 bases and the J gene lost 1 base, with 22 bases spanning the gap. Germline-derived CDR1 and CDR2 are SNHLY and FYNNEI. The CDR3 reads CASTEQGKMRLNYGYTF. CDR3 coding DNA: TGTGCCAGCACCGAGCAGGGGAAGATGAGACTTAACTATGGCTACACCTTC.

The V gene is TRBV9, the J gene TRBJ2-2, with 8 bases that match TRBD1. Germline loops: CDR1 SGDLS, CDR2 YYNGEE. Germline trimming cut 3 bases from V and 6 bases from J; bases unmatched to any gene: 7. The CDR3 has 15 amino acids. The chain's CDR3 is CASSARPGQAGELFF. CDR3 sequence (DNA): TGTGCCAGCAGCGCCCGACCGGGACAGGCCGGGGAGCTGTTTTTT.

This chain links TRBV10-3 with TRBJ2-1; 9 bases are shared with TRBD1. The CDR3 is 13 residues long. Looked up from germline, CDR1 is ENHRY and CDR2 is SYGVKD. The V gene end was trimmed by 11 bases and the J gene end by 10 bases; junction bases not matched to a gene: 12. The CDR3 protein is CAGRGQGDGEQFF. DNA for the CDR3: TGTGCCGGCCGGGGACAGGGAGATGGCGAGCAGTTCTTC.

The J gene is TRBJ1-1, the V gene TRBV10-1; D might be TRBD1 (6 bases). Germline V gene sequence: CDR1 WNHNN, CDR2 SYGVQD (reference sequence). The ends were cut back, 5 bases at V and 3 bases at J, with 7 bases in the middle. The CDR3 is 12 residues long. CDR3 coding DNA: TGCGCCAGCAGTCCAGGGGACACTGAAGCTTTCTTT. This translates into CASSPGDTEAFF.

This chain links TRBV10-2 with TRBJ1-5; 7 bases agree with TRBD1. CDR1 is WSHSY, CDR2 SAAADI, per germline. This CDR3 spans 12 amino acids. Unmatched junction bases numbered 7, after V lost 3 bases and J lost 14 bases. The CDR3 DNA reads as TGCGCCAGCAGTGACAGGACAGGCAACAAGCATTTT. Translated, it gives CASSDRTGNKHF.

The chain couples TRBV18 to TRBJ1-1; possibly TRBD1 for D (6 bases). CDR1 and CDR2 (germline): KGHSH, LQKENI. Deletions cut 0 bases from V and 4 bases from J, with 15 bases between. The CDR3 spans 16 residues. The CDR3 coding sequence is TGTGCCAGCTCACCACCCAACGTAGGACAGATCACTGAAGCTTTCTTT. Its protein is CASSPPNVGQITEAFF.

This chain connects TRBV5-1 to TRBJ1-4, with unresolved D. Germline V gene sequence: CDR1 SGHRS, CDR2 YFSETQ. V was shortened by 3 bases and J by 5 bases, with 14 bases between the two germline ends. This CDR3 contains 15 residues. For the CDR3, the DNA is TGCGCCAGCAGCTCGGACTCCGTATTAAATGAAAAACTGTTTTTT. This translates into CASSSDSVLNEKLFF.

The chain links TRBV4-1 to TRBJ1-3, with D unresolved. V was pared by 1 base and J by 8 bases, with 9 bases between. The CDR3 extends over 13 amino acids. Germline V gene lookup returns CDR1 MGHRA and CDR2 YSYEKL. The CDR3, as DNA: TGCGCCAGCAGCCAAGGGTGGTCGGACACCATATATTTT. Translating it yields CASSQGWSDTIYF.

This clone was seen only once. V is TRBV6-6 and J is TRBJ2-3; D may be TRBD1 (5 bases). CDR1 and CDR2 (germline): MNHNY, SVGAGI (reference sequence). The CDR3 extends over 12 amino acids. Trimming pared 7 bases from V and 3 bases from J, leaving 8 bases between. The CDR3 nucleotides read TGTGCCAGCAACCAGGGAACAGATACGCAGTATTTT. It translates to CASNQGTDTQYF.

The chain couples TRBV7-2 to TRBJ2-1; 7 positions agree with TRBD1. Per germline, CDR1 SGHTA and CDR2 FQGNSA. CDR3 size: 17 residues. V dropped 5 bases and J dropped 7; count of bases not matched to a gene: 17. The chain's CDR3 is CASSDRDSLSSLNEQFF. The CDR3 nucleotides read TGTGCCAGCAGCGACCGGGACAGCCTTTCTAGTTTGAATGAGCAGTTCTTC.

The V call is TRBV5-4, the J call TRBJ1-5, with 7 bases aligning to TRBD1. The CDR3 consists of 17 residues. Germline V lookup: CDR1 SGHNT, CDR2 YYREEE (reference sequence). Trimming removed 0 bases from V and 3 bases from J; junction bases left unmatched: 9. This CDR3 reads CASSLVGRGAYNQPQHF. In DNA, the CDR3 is TGTGCCAGCAGCTTGGTAGGCAGGGGGGCCTACAATCAGCCCCAGCATTTT.

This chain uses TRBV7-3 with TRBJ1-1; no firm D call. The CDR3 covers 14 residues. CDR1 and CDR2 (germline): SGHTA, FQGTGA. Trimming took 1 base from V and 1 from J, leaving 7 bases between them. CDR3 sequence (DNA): TGTGCCAGCAGCTTAATGGGCCGGAACACTGAAGCTTTCTTT. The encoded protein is CASSLMGRNTEAFF.

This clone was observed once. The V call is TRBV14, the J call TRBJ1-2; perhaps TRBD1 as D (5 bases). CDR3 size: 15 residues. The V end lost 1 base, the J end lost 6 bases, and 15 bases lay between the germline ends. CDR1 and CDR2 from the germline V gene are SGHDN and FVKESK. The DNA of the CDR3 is TGTGCCAGCAGCCAAGTTTCCGGGGGAGAGAATGGCTACACCTTC. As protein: CASSQVSGGENGYTF.

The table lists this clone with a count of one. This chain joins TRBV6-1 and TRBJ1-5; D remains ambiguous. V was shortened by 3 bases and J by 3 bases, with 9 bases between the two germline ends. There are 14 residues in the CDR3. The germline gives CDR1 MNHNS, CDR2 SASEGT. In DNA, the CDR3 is TGTGCCAGCAGTGAGATGAGTTTCAATCAGCCCCAGCATTTT. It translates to CASSEMSFNQPQHF.

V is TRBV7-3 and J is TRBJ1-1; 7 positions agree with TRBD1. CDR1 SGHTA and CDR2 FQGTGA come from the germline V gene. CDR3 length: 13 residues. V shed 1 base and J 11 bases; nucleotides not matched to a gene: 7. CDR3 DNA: TGTGCCAGCAGCTTAAATCCAGGGGGACTCGCTTTCTTT. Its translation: CASSLNPGGLAFF.

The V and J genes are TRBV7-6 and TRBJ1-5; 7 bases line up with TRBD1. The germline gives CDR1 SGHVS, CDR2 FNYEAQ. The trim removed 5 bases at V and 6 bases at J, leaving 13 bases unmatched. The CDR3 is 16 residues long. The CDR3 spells CASSPGGRVGGQPQHF. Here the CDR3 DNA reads TGTGCCAGCAGCCCAGGGGGTAGGGTAGGCGGTCAGCCCCAGCATTTT. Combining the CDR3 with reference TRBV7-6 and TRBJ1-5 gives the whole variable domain GAGVSQSPRYKVTKRGQDVALRCDPISGHVSLYWYRQALGQGPEFLTYFNYEAQQDKSGLPNDRFSAERPEGSISTLTIQRTEQRDSAMYRCASSPGGRVGGQPQHFGDGTRLSIL.

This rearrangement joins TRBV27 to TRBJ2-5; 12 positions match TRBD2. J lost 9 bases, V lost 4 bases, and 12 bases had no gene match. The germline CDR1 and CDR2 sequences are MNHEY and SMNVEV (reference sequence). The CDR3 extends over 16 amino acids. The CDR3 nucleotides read TGTGCCAGCAGTTCGACTAGCGGGGGAGTCAAGAGGGCCCAGTACTTC. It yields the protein CASSSTSGGVKRAQYF.

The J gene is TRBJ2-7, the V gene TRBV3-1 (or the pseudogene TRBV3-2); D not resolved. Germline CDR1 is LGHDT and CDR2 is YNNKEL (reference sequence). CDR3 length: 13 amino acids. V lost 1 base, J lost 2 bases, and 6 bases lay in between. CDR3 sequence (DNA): TGTGCCAGCAGCCAAGCAACAACCTACGAGCAGTACTTC. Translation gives CASSQATTYEQYF.

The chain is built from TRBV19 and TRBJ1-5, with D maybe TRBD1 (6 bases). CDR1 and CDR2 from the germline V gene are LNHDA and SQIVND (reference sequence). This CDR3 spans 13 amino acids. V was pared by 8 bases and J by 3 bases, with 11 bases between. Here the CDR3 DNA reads TGTGCCAGTGCACAGGGAGACAATCAGCCCCAGCATTTT. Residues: CASAQGDNQPQHF.

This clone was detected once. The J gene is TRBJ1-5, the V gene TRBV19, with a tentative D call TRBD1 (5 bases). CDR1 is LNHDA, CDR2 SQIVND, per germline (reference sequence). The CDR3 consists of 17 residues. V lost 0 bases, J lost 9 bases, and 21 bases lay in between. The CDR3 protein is CASSIDRDSPGNGPQHF. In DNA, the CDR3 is TGTGCCAGTAGTATAGATCGGGACTCCCCCGGCAACGGGCCCCAGCATTTT.

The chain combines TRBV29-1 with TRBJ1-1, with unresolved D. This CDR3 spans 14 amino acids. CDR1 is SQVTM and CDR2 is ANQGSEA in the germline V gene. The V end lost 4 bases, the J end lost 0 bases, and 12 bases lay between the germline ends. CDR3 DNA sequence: TGCAGCGTTGGGTCCCCCAGAATGAACACTGAAGCTTTCTTT. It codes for CSVGSPRMNTEAFF.

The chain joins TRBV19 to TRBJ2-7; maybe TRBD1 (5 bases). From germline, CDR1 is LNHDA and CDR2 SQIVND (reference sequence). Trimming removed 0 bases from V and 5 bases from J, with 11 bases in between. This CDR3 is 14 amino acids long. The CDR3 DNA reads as TGTGCCAGTAGTATAGAACCAGGGTTCCACGAGCAGTACTTC. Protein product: CASSIEPGFHEQYF.